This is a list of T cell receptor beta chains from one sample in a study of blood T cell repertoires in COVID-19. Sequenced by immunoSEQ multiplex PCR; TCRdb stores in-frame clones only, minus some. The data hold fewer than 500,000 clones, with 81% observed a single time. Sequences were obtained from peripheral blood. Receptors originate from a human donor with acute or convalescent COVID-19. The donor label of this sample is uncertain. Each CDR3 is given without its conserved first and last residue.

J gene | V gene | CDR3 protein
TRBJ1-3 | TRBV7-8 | ASSNYRAGNTIY
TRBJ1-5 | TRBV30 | AWSVDRGGQPQH
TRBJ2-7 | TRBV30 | AWSGGIPSGYEQY
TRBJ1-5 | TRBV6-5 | ASRGGMGEPQH
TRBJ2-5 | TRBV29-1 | SVEGGRGETQY
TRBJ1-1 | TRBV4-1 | ASSQRGGAAEAF
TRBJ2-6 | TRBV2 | ASSRMTGGAGANVLT
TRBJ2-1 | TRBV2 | ASQPGLYNEQF
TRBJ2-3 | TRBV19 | ASSVTVSATDTQY
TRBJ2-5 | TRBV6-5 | ASSYAGGGETQY
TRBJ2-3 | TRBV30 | AWARSGTGTDTQY
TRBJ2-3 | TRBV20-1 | SASGPVQSTDTQY
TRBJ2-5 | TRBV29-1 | GGLEQETQY
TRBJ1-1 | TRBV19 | ASTSRGTANTEAF
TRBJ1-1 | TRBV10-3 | ATREVVTEAF
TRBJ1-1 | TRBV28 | ASSLFQGEAF
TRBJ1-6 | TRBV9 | ASSPQGWTAPLH
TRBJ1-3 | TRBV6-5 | ASSFNRGQGNTIY
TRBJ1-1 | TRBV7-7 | ASSLQQNTEAF
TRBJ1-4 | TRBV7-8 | ASSPGGGRNEKLF
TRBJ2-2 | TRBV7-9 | ASSLHGTSGRAVGELF
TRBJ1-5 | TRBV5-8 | ASSLTGGARRPQH
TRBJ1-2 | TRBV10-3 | AIRYTDTYGYT
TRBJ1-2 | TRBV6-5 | ASRVLDSGDYGYT
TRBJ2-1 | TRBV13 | ASSPSRAGTSYNEQF
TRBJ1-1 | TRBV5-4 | ASSLTTRMNTEAF
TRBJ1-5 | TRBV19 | ASSQALGNQPQH
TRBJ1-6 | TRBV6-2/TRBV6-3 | ASSTHGPRDSPLH
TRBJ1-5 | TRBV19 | ASRLDSSNQPQH
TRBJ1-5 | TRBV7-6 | ASSLSGGAQPQH